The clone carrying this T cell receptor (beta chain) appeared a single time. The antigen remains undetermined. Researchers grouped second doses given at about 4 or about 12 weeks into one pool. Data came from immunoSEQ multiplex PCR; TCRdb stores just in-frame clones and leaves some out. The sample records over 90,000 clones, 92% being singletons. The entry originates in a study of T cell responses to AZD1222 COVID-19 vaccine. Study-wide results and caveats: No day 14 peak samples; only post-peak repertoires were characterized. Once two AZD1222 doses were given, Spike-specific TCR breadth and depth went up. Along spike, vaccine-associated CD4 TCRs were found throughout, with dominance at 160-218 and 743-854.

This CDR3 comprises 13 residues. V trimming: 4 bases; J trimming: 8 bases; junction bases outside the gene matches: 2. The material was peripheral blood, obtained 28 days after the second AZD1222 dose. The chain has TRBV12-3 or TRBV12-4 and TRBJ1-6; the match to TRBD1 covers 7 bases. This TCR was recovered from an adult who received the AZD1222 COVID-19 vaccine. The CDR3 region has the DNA TGTGCCAGCAGTTGGACAGGATATTCACCCCTCCACTTT. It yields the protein CASSWTGYSPLHF.